This T cell receptor (beta chain) was retrieved from a study of blood T cell repertoires in COVID-19. About the study: From the United States, Italy and Spain came samples of acute and convalescent COVID-19.

Germline CDR1 MGHRA, CDR2 YSYEKL. V dropped 2 bases and J dropped 11; count of bases not matched to a gene: 6. The CDR3 spans 14 residues. Recruits, aged about 18 to 90 years, lived in roughly 22 US areas. Cohorts were assigned according to the clinical history that participants reported. The authors' processing: From reference gene primer amplification, estimates of nucleated cell counts were derived. The repertoire was sequenced with immunoSEQ multiplex PCR; TCRdb's copy has only in-frame clones and lacks some. V and J calls and clone size are as listed in that table; D and trimming were resolved from the DNA. This table holds about 150,000 clones, around four fifths found once.

The V call is TRBV4-1, the J call TRBJ1-6, with TRBD1 matching 7 bases. Sequenced: PBMCs or T cells enriched from blood (not recorded which). The receptor was isolated from a woman between 40 and 55 years old who had recovered from COVID-19. This chain's CDR3 is CASSQRQGEAPLHF. The CDR3 DNA sequence: TGCGCCAGCAGCCAACGACAGGGTGAAGCACCCCTCCACTTT.